This T cell receptor beta chain was identified during a study of molecular identifiers for immune sequencing clone quantification. This clonotype was detected many times. Its antigen is not identified. Bulk TCR library preparation followed previously described methods with listed TCR primers. One entry per CDR3 protein results from TCRdb running MiXCR on the PCR reads. The sample yields about 640,000 distinct CDR3 sequences, about 20% seen once. Study conclusions and caveats: Under 1% of molecules in naive cells, but over 97% of effector molecules, belonged to clones above 20 RNA copies.

The germline V and J ends were trimmed by 7 bases and 6 bases, with 10 bases remaining between them. The CDR3 has 11 residues. Sample: naive CD8+ T cells from blood, with Jurkat cell RNA spiked in. The subset was: FACS-sorted CD8+CD4-CCR7+CD45RA+ naive T cells. V is TRBV12-3 or TRBV12-4 and J is TRBJ2-7; D might be TRBD1 or TRBD2, each matching 5 bases. This TCR came from a human donor in good health. Some libraries in this study had Jurkat cell RNA spiked in. DNA of the CDR3: TGTGCCAGCACCTTTGGGGGCGAGCAGTACTTC. Translation gives CASTFGGEQYF.